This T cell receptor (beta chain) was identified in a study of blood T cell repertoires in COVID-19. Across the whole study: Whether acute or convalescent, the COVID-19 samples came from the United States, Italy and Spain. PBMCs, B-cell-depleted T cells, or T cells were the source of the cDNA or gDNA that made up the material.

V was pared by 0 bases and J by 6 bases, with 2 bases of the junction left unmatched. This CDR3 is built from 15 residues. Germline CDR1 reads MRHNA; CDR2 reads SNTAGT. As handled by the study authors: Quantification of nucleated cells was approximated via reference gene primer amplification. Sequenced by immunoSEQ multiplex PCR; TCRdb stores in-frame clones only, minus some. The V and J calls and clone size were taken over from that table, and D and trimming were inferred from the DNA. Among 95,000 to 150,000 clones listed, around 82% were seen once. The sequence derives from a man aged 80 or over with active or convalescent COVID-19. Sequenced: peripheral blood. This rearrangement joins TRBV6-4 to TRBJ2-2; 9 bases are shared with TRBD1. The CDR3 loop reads CASSDSTGGPGELFF. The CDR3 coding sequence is TGTGCCAGCAGTGACTCTACAGGGGGCCCCGGGGAGCTGTTTTTT.